These 28 T cell receptor beta chains came from one sample sequenced in a study of regulatory T cells in long-lasting Graves disease. Arm-PCR of CDR3 regions and iRepertoire HTBI primers were used to build TCR beta libraries. TCRdb re-called the multiplex PCR reads with MiXCR, one entry per CDR3 protein. The data hold 620,000 or so distinct CDR3 sequences, with around 17% observed a single time. Regarding time point: newly diagnosed GD, antithyroid drugs for less than 3 months. Researchers made the TCR library from RNA that was extracted from PBMCs. The same data also went into a second study, on T cells in Graves' hyperthyroidism and ophthalmopathy.

Material: peripheral blood mononuclear cells (PBMCs), obtained at new diagnosis, from a patient treated with antithyroid drugs. These receptors came from a woman younger than 45 with Graves disease.

This clonotype was seen at least ten times. This sequence joins TRBV6-5 and TRBJ2-5; D not resolved. The V end was cut by 2 bases, the J end by 4 bases, with 20 bases between. The CDR3 contains 17 residues. Germline CDR1 MNHEY, CDR2 SVGAGI. The CDR3 region is CASSYTKSAARRETQYF. The DNA of the CDR3 is TGTGCCAGCAGTTACACCAAGTCTGCAGCAAGGCGAGAGACCCAGTACTTC.

This clonotype showed up many times. The V call is TRBV2, the J call TRBJ2-3, with no clear D. This CDR3 has 11 amino acids. Germline CDR1 and CDR2: SNHLY and FYNNEI. Trimming took off 5 bases at V and 4 bases at J, with 4 bases between the two ends. This CDR3 reads CASSKSDTQYF. Written as DNA, the CDR3 is TGTGCCAGCAGTAAATCAGATACGCAGTATTTT.

This clonotype occurred many times. The chain joins TRBV28 to TRBJ1-4, with 9 nucleotides matching TRBD1. Germline V gene data show CDR1 as MDHEN and CDR2 as SYDVKM. The V and J ends lost 7 bases and 5 bases, in that order; junction bases with no gene match: 2. The CDR3 sequence is 13 residues long. Here the CDR3 DNA reads TGTGCCAGCAAGACAGGGGGGAATGAAAAACTGTTTTTT. This encodes CASKTGGNEKLFF. The entire variable domain, with the rest obtained from reference TRBV28 and TRBJ1-4, is as follows: DVKVTQSSRYLVKRTGEKVFLECVQDMDHENMFWYRQDPGLGLRLIYFSYDVKMKEKGDIPEGYSVSREKKERFSLILESASTNQTSMYLCASKTGGNEKLFFGSGTQLSVL.

In this sample, this clonotype turned up many times. The chain has TRBV29-1 and TRBJ2-1; 7 nucleotides align to TRBD1. This CDR3 is 12 amino acids long. With V trimmed by 6 bases and J by 10 bases, 9 bases remained unmatched. CDR1 and CDR2 from the germline V gene are SQVTM and ANQGSEA. The CDR3 is CSVAGTVREQFF. CDR3 DNA sequence: TGCAGCGTGGCCGGGACAGTAAGAGAGCAGTTCTTC.

This rearrangement joins TRBV18 to TRBJ1-3, with D possibly TRBD1 on 5 matching bases. V dropped 3 bases and J dropped 1 base, with 13 bases sitting between them. The CDR3 covers 16 residues. Germline V gene data show CDR1 as KGHSH and CDR2 as LQKENI. This chain's CDR3 is CASSPLETASGNTIYF. CDR3 DNA: TGTGCCAGCTCACCTTTGGAGACAGCTTCTGGAAACACCATATATTTT. The full variable domain, completed using reference TRBV18 and TRBJ1-3, is NAGVMQNPRHLVRRRGQEARLRCSPMKGHSHVYWYRQLPEEGLKFMVYLQKENIIDESGMPKERFSAEFPKEGPSILRIQQVVRGDSAAYFCASSPLETASGNTIYFGEGSWLTVV.

V usage is TRBV19 and J usage is TRBJ2-7; 7 bases line up with TRBD1. Germline values: CDR1 LNHDA, CDR2 SQIVND (reference sequence). The CDR3 totals 15 residues. With V trimmed by 3 bases and J by 7 bases, 12 bases remained unmatched. The CDR3 DNA is TGTGCCAGTAGTATCATGGGGACAGCCCCTAAGGAGCAGTACTTC. This sequence encodes CASSIMGTAPKEQYF. Filled out from reference TRBV19 and TRBJ2-7, the complete variable domain reads DGGITQSPKYLFRKEGQNVTLSCEQNLNHDAMYWYRQDPGQGLRLIYYSQIVNDFQKGDIAEGYSVSREKKESFPLTVTSAQKNPTAFYLCASSIMGTAPKEQYFGPGTRLTVT.

This chain uses TRBV20-1 with TRBJ2-1; possible D gene TRBD2, 5 bases. Germline CDR1 DFQATT, CDR2 SNEGSKA (reference sequence). Trimming left V 2 bases short and J 7 bases short, with 12 bases between. The CDR3 is 13 residues long. The DNA of the CDR3 is TGCAGTGCTAGAAGCGGCTTAACTAATGAGCAGTTCTTC. Residues: CSARSGLTNEQFF.

The genes are TRBV5-1 and TRBJ2-1; D might be TRBD2 (6 bases). The germline V gene encodes CDR1 SGHRS and CDR2 YFSETQ. V lost 4 bases, J lost 6 bases, and 20 bases lay in between. The CDR3 has 16 amino acids. The CDR3 region has the DNA TGCGCCAGCAGCCCAGAATCTAGCGTCATTGTCAATGAGCAGTTCTTC. Its translation: CASSPESSVIVNEQFF.

This clonotype has ten or more counts. The chain is built from TRBV28 and TRBJ2-7, with 8 bases matching TRBD2. Unmatched junction bases numbered 8, after V lost 2 bases and J lost 2 bases. CDR1 is MDHEN and CDR2 is SYDVKM in the germline V gene. This CDR3 is built from 16 residues. CDR3 sequence: CASSLTTTGGPYEQYF. The CDR3 bases are TGTGCCAGCAGTTTAACAACTACGGGAGGGCCCTACGAGCAGTACTTC.

The chain is built from TRBV5-5 and TRBJ2-2; D may be TRBD2 (6 bases). CDR3 length: 16 residues. V dropped 4 bases and J dropped 2 bases, with 15 bases sitting between them. Per germline, CDR1 SGHKS and CDR2 YYEKEE (reference sequence). In DNA, the CDR3 is TGTGCCAGCAGCACCCGGACTACCCGAAACACCGGGGAGCTGTTTTTT. This gives the protein CASSTRTTRNTGELFF. The full variable domain, completed using reference TRBV5-5 and TRBJ2-2, is DAGVTQSPTHLIKTRGQQVTLRCSPISGHKSVSWYQQVLGQGPQFIFQYYEKEERGRGNFPDRFSARQFPNYSSELNVNALLLGDSALYLCASSTRTTRNTGELFFGEGSRLTVL.

This clonotype has a count of ten or more. This chain joins TRBV12-3 or TRBV12-4 and TRBJ2-7; D is possibly TRBD1 (5 bases). The CDR3 is 13 residues long. V was shortened by 6 bases and J by 5 bases, with 14 bases between the two germline ends. Here the CDR3 reads CASRPRESNEQYF. DNA for the CDR3: TGTGCCAGCAGACCCAGGGAATCGAACGAGCAGTACTTC.

The J gene is TRBJ2-1, the V gene TRBV9, with 14 bases fitting TRBD2. The CDR3 is 17 amino acids. J was trimmed by 7 bases and V by 3 bases; bases with no gene match: 9. Germline CDR1 and CDR2: SGDLS and YYNGEE. The CDR3 DNA follows: TGTGCCAGCAGCGCTCAGGGACTAGCGGGAGTAGGTAATGAGCAGTTCTTC. This sequence encodes CASSAQGLAGVGNEQFF. The complete variable domain, with remaining parts taken from reference TRBV9 and TRBJ2-1, reads DSGVTQTPKHLITATGQRVTLRCSPRSGDLSVYWYQQSLDQGLQFLIQYYNGEERAKGNILERFSAQQFPDLHSELNLSSLELGDSALYFCASSAQGLAGVGNEQFFGPGTRLTVL.

This clonotype was counted many times. The gene calls are TRBV2 and TRBJ2-3, with D uncertain. This CDR3 has 12 amino acids. Per germline, CDR1 SNHLY and CDR2 FYNNEI. Trimming shortened V by 1 base and J by 7 bases, and 6 bases separated the two germline ends. The CDR3 sequence is CASSEEGNTQYF. CDR3 sequence (DNA): TGTGCCAGCAGTGAAGAGGGCAATACGCAGTATTTT. The whole variable domain, remainder taken from reference TRBV2 and TRBJ2-3, is EPEVTQTPSHQVTQMGQEVILRCVPISNHLYFYWYRQILGQKVEFLVSFYNNEISEKSEIFDDQFSVERPDGSNFTLKIRSTKLEDSAMYFCASSEEGNTQYFGPGTRLTVL.

V is TRBV11-1 and J is TRBJ2-5; TRBD1 is a possible D gene (6 bases). V lost 5 bases and J 0 bases, leaving 10 bases between the germline ends. Looked up from germline, CDR1 is SGHAT and CDR2 is FQDESV (reference sequence). The CDR3 is 14 residues long. The CDR3 nucleotides are TGTGCCAGCAGCATCGGGACATACCAAGAGACCCAGTACTTC. Residues: CASSIGTYQETQYF.

This chain joins TRBV7-9 and TRBJ2-1; 9 nucleotides line up with TRBD1. The V gene end was trimmed by 6 bases and the J gene end by 9 bases; junction bases not matched to a gene: 15. This CDR3 has 16 amino acids. The V gene's germline CDR1 is SEHNR and CDR2 FQNEAQ (reference sequence). The CDR3 is CASSLRDRVGGGEQFF. The CDR3 nucleotides read TGTGCCAGCAGTTTAAGGGACAGGGTCGGTGGCGGTGAGCAGTTCTTC.

This clonotype was seen at least ten times. This chain uses TRBV28 with TRBJ2-2; D might be TRBD1 (5 bases). The CDR3 has 13 residues. V was pared by 5 bases and J by 6 bases, with 10 bases between. Germline values: CDR1 MDHEN, CDR2 SYDVKM. Here the CDR3 reads CASSTTVPGELFF. DNA of the CDR3: TGTGCCAGCAGTACGACAGTCCCCGGGGAGCTGTTTTTT. Full variable domain (missing parts from reference TRBV28 and TRBJ2-2): DVKVTQSSRYLVKRTGEKVFLECVQDMDHENMFWYRQDPGLGLRLIYFSYDVKMKEKGDIPEGYSVSREKKERFSLILESASTNQTSMYLCASSTTVPGELFFGEGSRLTVL.

The sample holds many counts of this clonotype. V is TRBV6-5 and J is TRBJ2-7; D gene uncertain. The CDR3 covers 11 residues. Trimming took off 2 bases at V and 7 bases at J, with 6 bases between the two ends. CDR1 is MNHEY, CDR2 SVGAGI, per germline. In nucleotides, the CDR3 is TGTGCCAGCAGTTACCGGTGGGAGCAGTACTTC. Amino acid sequence: CASSYRWEQYF.

A note on this clonotype: The missing conserved phenylalanine or tryptophan at the end of this CDR3 makes a read error likely. This rearrangement joins TRBV30 to TRBJ1-4, with D possibly TRBD1 on 5 matching bases. Trimming took 5 bases from V and 2 from J, leaving 18 bases between them. Germline CDR1 GTSNPN, CDR2 SVGIG (reference sequence). This CDR3 has 16 residues. CDR3 in amino acids: CAWDPGSGTTNEKLFL. DNA for the CDR3: TGTGCCTGGGACCCAGGCTCGGGGACTACTAATGAAAAACTGTTTCTT.

This clonotype has only a few counts. The rearrangement links TRBV9 to TRBJ2-3; TRBD2 is a possible D gene (7 bases). Looked up from germline, CDR1 is SGDLS and CDR2 is YYNGEE. With 4 bases removed from V and 5 bases from J, the gap between germline ends came to 17 bases. The CDR3 contains 15 residues. The CDR3 DNA is TGTGCCAGCAGCCGAGGGGGGGGCCGTGGAGATACGCAGTATTTT. This codes for CASSRGGGRGDTQYF.

In its sample, this clonotype was seen many times. In nucleotides, the CDR3 is TGTGCCAGCAGCCTGAACTGGGACAGGGAAGAGACCCAGTACTTC. Its protein is CASSLNWDREETQYF. The chain recombines TRBV5-5 with TRBJ2-5; 9 nucleotides agree with TRBD1. The CDR3 covers 15 residues. Germline CDR1 is SGHKS and CDR2 is YYEKEE (reference sequence). Trimming removed 4 bases from V and 3 bases from J; junction bases left unmatched: 7.

The table lists this clonotype with many counts. The chain joins TRBV27 to TRBJ1-3; D is uncertain. V gave up 9 bases and J gave up 3 bases, with 12 bases separating them. In germline, CDR1 is MNHEY, CDR2 SMNVEV (reference sequence). The length of the CDR3 is 13 residues. The CDR3: CASAVRFGNTIYF. The DNA for the CDR3 is TGTGCCAGTGCGGTGCGTTTTGGAAACACCATATATTTT.

This clonotype was counted many times. J is TRBJ2-1 and V is TRBV30, with TRBD1 matching over 7 bases. The CDR3 is made up of 14 amino acids. From germline, CDR1 is GTSNPN and CDR2 SVGIG (reference sequence). The ends lost 3 bases at V and 2 bases at J; junction bases unmatched: 4. The CDR3 region has the DNA TGTGCCTGGAGAGGACAGGCCGCCTACAATGAGCAGTTCTTC. Translation gives CAWRGQAAYNEQFF. The full variable domain, completed using reference TRBV30 and TRBJ2-1, is SQTIHQWPATLVQPVGSPLSLECTVEGTSNPNLYWYRQAAGRGLQLLFYSVGIGQISSEVPQNLSASRPQDRQFILSSKKLLLSDSGFYLCAWRGQAAYNEQFFGPGTRLTVL.

This clonotype was seen repeatedly, ten times or more. The chain joins TRBV11-2 to TRBJ2-1, with 10 bases aligning to TRBD2. Germline CDR1 reads SGHAT; CDR2 reads FQNNGV. Trimming removed 4 bases from V and 2 bases from J; junction bases left unmatched: 5. CDR3 length: 16 residues. Here the CDR3 reads CASSSLLAGTYNEQFF. The CDR3, as DNA: TGTGCCAGCAGCTCCCTACTAGCGGGAACCTACAATGAGCAGTTCTTC.

This clonotype came up a few times. The rearrangement uses TRBV9 and TRBJ2-3; tentative D call: TRBD1 (6 bases). V shed 4 bases and J shed 4 bases, with 10 bases lying between them. The CDR3 loop spans 13 amino acids. Germline V gives CDR1 SGDLS, CDR2 YYNGEE. CDR3: CASSNRVADTQYF. The CDR3 DNA reads as TGTGCCAGCAGCAACAGGGTCGCAGATACGCAGTATTTT.

In its sample, this clonotype was seen many times. The chain employs TRBV12-3 or TRBV12-4 and TRBJ1-6; TRBD1 matches at 7 bases. Losses at the gene ends were 8 bases for V and 8 bases for J; bases not matched to a gene: 12. This CDR3 has 15 amino acids. This CDR3 is CASGTTGTAYSPLHF. The CDR3 nucleotides are TGTGCCAGCGGTACTACCGGGACAGCCTATTCACCCCTCCACTTT.

The rearrangement uses TRBV2 and TRBJ2-3, with TRBD1 matching over 10 bases. CDR1 and CDR2 from the germline V gene are SNHLY and FYNNEI. V lost 6 bases to trimming and J lost 3 bases; unmatched junction nucleotides: 6. This CDR3 comprises 15 residues. Here the CDR3 reads CASSPTGGETDTQYF. Written as DNA, the CDR3 is TGTGCCAGCAGCCCGACAGGGGGCGAAACAGATACGCAGTATTTT. The full variable domain, with the rest looked up from reference TRBV2 and TRBJ2-3, is EPEVTQTPSHQVTQMGQEVILRCVPISNHLYFYWYRQILGQKVEFLVSFYNNEISEKSEIFDDQFSVERPDGSNFTLKIRSTKLEDSAMYFCASSPTGGETDTQYFGPGTRLTVL.

Comments on this clonotype: One base away lies a much larger clone, so this may be a sequencing read error. V is TRBV3-1 and J is TRBJ2-7; D unclear. The CDR3 consists of 11 residues. Germline V lookup: CDR1 LGHDT, CDR2 YNNKEL (reference sequence). The CDR3 bases are TGTGCCAGCAGCCATGCTAACGAGCAGTGCTTC. This gives the protein CASSHANEQCF.

This clonotype was recorded many times. The chain carries TRBV11-1 and TRBJ2-1; unclear D gene. The CDR3 has 13 amino acids. Germline V gene data show CDR1 as SGHAT and CDR2 as FQDESV (reference sequence). Trimming shortened V by 4 bases and J by 3 bases, and 7 bases separated the two germline ends. The CDR3 region has the DNA TGTGCCAGCAGCTCGACGGACTACAATGAGCAGTTCTTC. This codes for CASSSTDYNEQFF.